The rows below give T cell receptor beta chains drawn from one sample of a study of graft-versus-host responses after intestinal transplantation. Assay: immunoSEQ multiplex PCR; the TCRdb copy retains only in-frame clones and omits some. The sample yields about 80,000 clones, 92% seen once. Sequenced material: PBMCs, taken 98 days after intestinal transplantation. The receptors derive from a human patient who received an intestinal transplant, so some T cells may come from the graft donor. Each CDR3 is given with its conserved first and last residue. D genes are given only for firm matches. The size of a clone is reported for some rows only, either as once, few or many, or as a class for expanded clones.

V: TRBV5-1
J: TRBJ2-3
size: .
D: TRBD2
CDR3: CASSLLTSGTDTQYF
DNA: TGCGCCAGCAGCTTGTTGACTAGCGGCACAGATACGCAGTATTTT

V: TRBV4-1
J: TRBJ2-7
size: .
D: .
CDR3: CASSQVTASYEQYF
DNA: TGCGCCAGCAGCCAAGTGACAGCGTCCTACGAGCAGTACTTC

V: TRBV4-1
J: TRBJ2-7
size: .
D: .
CDR3: CASSQGGNYEQYF
DNA: TGCGCCAGCAGCCAAGGGGGGAACTACGAGCAGTACTTC

V: TRBV19
J: TRBJ2-7
size: once
D: .
CDR3: CASSWGLSYEQYF
DNA: TGTGCCAGTAGTTGGGGTCTCTCCTACGAGCAGTACTTC

V: TRBV20-1
J: TRBJ2-3
size: .
D: .
CDR3: CSATITDTQYF
DNA: TGCAGTGCCACGATCACAGATACGCAGTATTTT

V: TRBV4-2
J: TRBJ2-5
size: once
D: .
CDR3: CASSQDRRWASTETQYF
DNA: TGTGCCAGCAGCCAAGATCGTAGGTGGGCTAGCACAGAGACCCAGTACTTC

V: TRBV5-1
J: TRBJ2-7
size: .
D: .
CDR3: CASSLGFGAASYEQYF
DNA: TGCGCCAGCAGCTTGGGATTCGGCGCGGCCTCCTACGAGCAGTACTTC

V: TRBV6-1
J: TRBJ2-7
size: few
D: TRBD1
CDR3: CASSEWGTGSYEQYF
DNA: TGTGCCAGCAGTGAATGGGGGACAGGGAGTTACGAGCAGTACTTC

V: TRBV19
J: TRBJ1-1
size: .
D: TRBD1
CDR3: CASNDRVGTEAFF
DNA: TGTGCCAGTAACGACAGGGTGGGCACTGAAGCTTTCTTT

V: TRBV19
J: TRBJ2-5
size: .
D: TRBD1
CDR3: CASSARTGGYQETQYF
DNA: TGTGCCAGTAGTGCCCGGACAGGGGGCTATCAAGAGACCCAGTACTTC

V: TRBV18
J: TRBJ2-3
size: .
D: TRBD1
CDR3: CASSPTGQGAQPTDTQYF
DNA: TGTGCCAGCTCACCGACGGGACAGGGGGCCCAGCCCACAGATACGCAGTATTTT

V: TRBV29-1
J: TRBJ2-3
size: few
D: .
CDR3: CSVSGRRYTDTQYF
DNA: TGCAGCGTTTCCGGGCGGAGATACACAGATACGCAGTATTTT

V: TRBV27
J: TRBJ2-7
size: .
D: TRBD2
CDR3: CASSFGLAMNEQYF
DNA: TGTGCCAGCAGTTTCGGACTAGCGATGAACGAGCAGTACTTC

V: TRBV19
J: TRBJ1-1
size: once
D: .
CDR3: CASSGGGPPKNTEAFF
DNA: TGTGCCAGTAGTGGTGGGGGACCCCCGAAGAACACTGAAGCTTTCTTT

V: TRBV11-3
J: TRBJ2-3
size: .
D: .
CDR3: CASSSGATDTQYF
DNA: TGTGCCAGCAGCTCCGGGGCCACAGATACGCAGTATTTT

V: TRBV4-1
J: TRBJ2-1
size: .
D: TRBD2
CDR3: CASSQPLAGRYNEQFF
DNA: TGCGCCAGCAGCCAGCCCCTAGCGGGGCGCTACAATGAGCAGTTCTTC

V: TRBV27
J: TRBJ2-7
size: .
D: TRBD2
CDR3: CASSLKREGHEQYF
DNA: TGTGCCAGCAGCCTTAAGCGGGAGGGTCACGAGCAGTACTTC

V: TRBV7-9
J: TRBJ2-7
size: .
D: .
CDR3: CASSLVLEAPTEQYF
DNA: TGTGCCAGCAGCTTAGTTCTAGAAGCTCCTACGGAGCAGTACTTC

V: TRBV7-3
J: TRBJ2-3
size: .
D: .
CDR3: CASSPQGGTDTQYF
DNA: TGTGCCAGCAGCCCGCAGGGAGGCACAGATACGCAGTATTTT

V: TRBV27
J: TRBJ1-1
size: .
D: .
CDR3: CASSYNQNTEAFF
DNA: TGTGCCAGCAGTTACAATCAGAACACTGAAGCTTTCTTT

V: TRBV14
J: TRBJ2-1
size: .
D: .
CDR3: CASSLERVSSYNEQFF
DNA: TGTGCCAGCAGCCTGGAGCGGGTAAGCTCCTACAATGAGCAGTTCTTC

V: TRBV2
J: TRBJ2-7
size: .
D: .
CDR3: CASSPRSEQYF
DNA: TGTGCCAGCAGTCCTAGGAGCGAGCAGTACTTC

V: TRBV6-6
J: TRBJ1-2
size: .
D: TRBD1
CDR3: CASSYGTGILYGYTF
DNA: TGTGCCAGCAGTTACGGGACAGGGATCCTCTATGGCTACACCTTC

V: TRBV5-1
J: TRBJ2-5
size: .
D: .
CDR3: CASSFEGRETQYF
DNA: TGCGCCAGCAGCTTTGAAGGGCGAGAGACCCAGTACTTC

V: TRBV4-1
J: TRBJ2-7
size: .
D: .
CDR3: CASSQVPGSRYEQYF
DNA: TGCGCCAGCAGCCAAGTGCCAGGGTCGAGATACGAGCAGTACTTC

V: TRBV5-1
J: TRBJ2-5
size: .
D: .
CDR3: CASSLDQAFQRGPRQRAYQETQYF
DNA: TGCGCCAGCAGCTTGGATCAGGCATTCCAAAGGGGGCCGCGGCAGCGGGCGTACCAAGAGACCCAGTACTTC

V: TRBV23-1
J: TRBJ2-2
size: .
D: .
CDR3: CASSQYGRGTGELFF
DNA: TGCGCCAGCAGTCAATACGGCAGGGGAACCGGGGAGCTGTTTTTT

V: TRBV20-1
J: TRBJ1-1
size: once
D: .
CDR3: CSAGQNTEAFF
DNA: TGCAGTGCTGGACAGAACACTGAAGCTTTCTTT

V: TRBV6-5
J: TRBJ2-7
size: .
D: TRBD2
CDR3: CASSYGTSGTYEQYF
DNA: TGTGCCAGCAGTTACGGAACTAGCGGAACCTACGAGCAGTACTTC

V: TRBV6-4
J: TRBJ2-5
size: .
D: TRBD2
CDR3: CASSYPGGWRGRVETQYF
DNA: TGTGCCAGCAGTTACCCTGGGGGGTGGCGGGGGAGGGTAGAGACCCAGTACTTC

V: TRBV4-1
J: TRBJ2-5
size: .
D: TRBD2
CDR3: CASSRLAGGGETQYF
DNA: TGCGCCAGCAGCAGACTAGCGGGAGGAGGGGAGACCCAGTACTTC

V: TRBV5-6
J: TRBJ1-2
size: .
D: TRBD1
CDR3: CASSFRDRSFGYTF
DNA: TGTGCCAGCAGCTTCCGGGACAGGTCTTTTGGCTACACCTTC

V: TRBV10-3
J: TRBJ2-5
size: .
D: .
CDR3: CAISAHGQGKETQYF
DNA: TGTGCCATCAGTGCCCATGGGCAGGGGAAAGAGACCCAGTACTTC

V: TRBV6-1
J: TRBJ2-1
size: once
D: TRBD2
CDR3: CASSTVAGGFNEQFF
DNA: TGTGCCAGCAGTACCGTAGCGGGAGGCTTCAATGAGCAGTTCTTC

V: TRBV28
J: TRBJ2-5
size: once
D: .
CDR3: CASTKGGWETQYF
DNA: TGTGCCAGCACCAAGGGCGGCTGGGAGACCCAGTACTTC

V: TRBV13
J: TRBJ2-7
size: .
D: TRBD1
CDR3: CASSLADRAYEQYF
DNA: TGTGCCAGCAGCTTGGCCGACAGGGCCTACGAGCAGTACTTC

V: TRBV7-9
J: TRBJ2-5
size: .
D: TRBD1
CDR3: CASSSLQGTAETQYF
DNA: TGTGCCAGCAGCTCCCTACAGGGGACGGCGGAGACCCAGTACTTC

V: TRBV6-5
J: TRBJ2-7
size: .
D: .
CDR3: CASSYRFTYEQYF
DNA: TGTGCCAGCAGTTACAGGTTCACCTACGAGCAGTACTTC

V: TRBV6-6
J: TRBJ2-7
size: .
D: .
CDR3: CASKTLGQSYEQYF
DNA: TGTGCCAGCAAGACCCTTGGACAATCCTACGAGCAGTACTTC

V: TRBV6-5
J: TRBJ2-7
size: .
D: .
CDR3: CASSDSFSSYEQYF
DNA: TGTGCCAGCAGTGACAGTTTCAGCTCCTACGAGCAGTACTTC

V: TRBV9
J: TRBJ2-5
size: once
D: .
CDR3: CASSDLGGGGQETQYF
DNA: TGTGCCAGCAGCGACCTGGGGGGAGGGGGCCAAGAGACCCAGTACTTC

V: TRBV5-1
J: TRBJ2-2
size: .
D: .
CDR3: CASSSRPAPGELFF
DNA: TGCGCCAGCAGTTCACGCCCGGCCCCGGGGGAGCTGTTTTTT

V: TRBV6-5
J: TRBJ1-5
size: .
D: TRBD1
CDR3: CASRPQGRNQPQHF
DNA: TGTGCCAGCAGGCCACAGGGGCGCAATCAGCCCCAGCATTTT

V: TRBV9
J: TRBJ2-5
size: once
D: .
CDR3: CASSVVVAGQETQYF
DNA: TGTGCCAGCAGCGTAGTCGTGGCCGGTCAAGAGACCCAGTACTTC

V: TRBV6-4
J: TRBJ2-7
size: .
D: .
CDR3: CASSGPTGTQGGGSSYEQYF
DNA: TGTGCCAGCAGTGGGCCAACCGGGACTCAAGGAGGGGGGAGCTCCTACGAGCAGTACTTC

V: TRBV11-3
J: TRBJ1-2
size: .
D: TRBD1
CDR3: CASSIQGGNYGYTF
DNA: TGTGCCAGCAGCATACAGGGGGGTAATTATGGCTACACCTTC

V: TRBV6-1
J: TRBJ1-2
size: .
D: .
CDR3: CASTAGDYYGYTF
DNA: TGTGCCAGCACAGCAGGGGATTACTATGGCTACACCTTC

V: TRBV10-2
J: TRBJ2-2
size: .
D: TRBD2
CDR3: CASTREETGELFF
DNA: TGCGCCAGCACACGGGAGGAGACCGGGGAGCTGTTTTTT

V: TRBV6-1
J: TRBJ1-5
size: .
D: .
CDR3: CASSFRESNQPQHF
DNA: TGTGCCAGCAGTTTCAGGGAAAGCAATCAGCCCCAGCATTTT

V: TRBV5-4
J: TRBJ2-5
size: .
D: .
CDR3: CASSLIRGETQYF
DNA: TGTGCCAGCAGCTTGATCCGGGGGGAGACCCAGTACTTC

V: TRBV9
J: TRBJ1-4
size: once
D: TRBD1
CDR3: CASSVGDSLNEKLFF
DNA: TGTGCCAGCAGCGTAGGGGACAGTCTTAATGAAAAACTGTTTTTT

V: TRBV6-5
J: TRBJ2-1
size: once
D: TRBD2
CDR3: CASSPTSGGYNEQFF
DNA: TGTGCCAGCAGTCCCACTAGCGGCGGTTACAATGAGCAGTTCTTC

V: TRBV7-2
J: TRBJ1-2
size: .
D: TRBD1
CDR3: CASSLDRGYGYTF
DNA: TGTGCCAGCAGCTTAGACAGGGGTTATGGCTACACCTTC